This T cell receptor beta chain originates from a study of PD-1 blockade in classical Hodgkin lymphoma. Study results and limitations: Patients who began taking nivolumab under 1 year after ASCT were left out.

The V end lost 2 bases, the J end lost 2 bases, and 15 bases lay between the germline ends. Per germline, CDR1 MGHDK and CDR2 SYGVNS. CDR3 length equals 16 residues. Sample time point: cycle 4 day 1 (C4D1), after less than 7 weeks of nivolumab. There was relapse after autologous stem cell transplantation in every patient, and there was variation in brentuximab vedotin exposure. This clone showed up just once. What it binds is unknown. Profiled with immunoSEQ multiplex PCR; TCRdb holds only in-frame clones, not every one. This sample yields roughly 50,000 clones, of which 90% are seen a single time; roughly 13% belongs to the top ten.

The chain carries TRBV25-1 and TRBJ2-5; the D gene is possibly TRBD1 (5 bases). The starting material was peripheral blood mononuclear cells (PBMCs), obtained before the fourth cycle of nivolumab. This receptor was identified in a human donor with classical Hodgkin lymphoma. Written as DNA, the CDR3 is TGTGCCAGCAGTGAAAAGGGGCAGGCCGGTCAAGAGACCCAGTACTTC. It yields the protein CASSEKGQAGQETQYF.